Each of the 9 T cell receptor beta chains below was sequenced from the same sample in a study of blood T cell repertoires in COVID-19. Generated by immunoSEQ multiplex PCR, the TCRdb table keeps only in-frame clones and is missing some. In the table there are approximately 140,000 clones, 84% of which are singletons. The sequenced sample was peripheral blood. Receptors originate from a human donor in a cohort sampled during active COVID-19.

The J gene is TRBJ1-3, the V gene TRBV15; no reliable D call. Germline V gene data show CDR1 as LNHNV and CDR2 as YYDKDF (reference sequence). This CDR3 comprises 15 residues. Trimming shortened V by 0 bases and J by 0 bases, and 6 bases separated the two germline ends. The CDR3 spells CATSRDRSSGNTIYF. CDR3 nucleotide sequence: TGTGCCACCAGCAGAGACCGGAGCTCTGGAAACACCATATATTTT.

The rearrangement joins TRBV6-4 to TRBJ1-5; no reliable D call. The CDR3 spans 17 residues. Trimming took off 4 bases at V and 3 bases at J, with 19 bases between the two ends. The germline V gene has CDR1 MRHNA and CDR2 SNTAGT. CDR3 bases: TGTGCCAGCAGTGCCCCGTACGCGGGAATCTTCAATCAGCCCCAGCATTTT. Protein product: CASSAPYAGIFNQPQHF.

V is TRBV19 and J is TRBJ2-1; 9 bases agree with TRBD2. Germline V gene data show CDR1 as LNHDA and CDR2 as SQIVND (reference sequence). The V segment lost 5 bases and the J segment 5 bases; nucleotides outside the gene matches: 19. CDR3 size: 19 residues. CDR3 protein: CASSELTSGGLGFHNEQFF. The CDR3 bases are TGTGCCAGTAGTGAATTGACCAGCGGGGGGTTAGGTTTCCACAATGAGCAGTTCTTC.

The V and J genes are TRBV19 and TRBJ1-5; D is uncertain. Germline V lookup: CDR1 LNHDA, CDR2 SQIVND (reference sequence). Trimming took off 3 bases at V and 9 bases at J, with 15 bases between the two ends. The CDR3 extends over 14 amino acids. The DNA for the CDR3 is TGTGCCAGTAGTATCCGCAGAGCAGGAGGGCCCCAGCATTTT. Translation: CASSIRRAGGPQHF. The full variable domain, its missing parts supplied by reference TRBV19 and TRBJ1-5, is DGGITQSPKYLFRKEGQNVTLSCEQNLNHDAMYWYRQDPGQGLRLIYYSQIVNDFQKGDIAEGYSVSREKKESFPLTVTSAQKNPTAFYLCASSIRRAGGPQHFGDGTRLSIL.

The chain combines TRBV5-1 with TRBJ2-7; D is possibly TRBD2 (6 bases). This CDR3 comprises 12 residues. Germline-derived CDR1 and CDR2 are SGHRS and YFSETQ. V gave up 7 bases and J gave up 4 bases, with 12 bases separating them. DNA of the CDR3: TGCGCCAGCGGATCAGGGAGGTACGAGCAGTACTTC. It is translated as CASGSGRYEQYF.

The chain joins TRBV12-3 or TRBV12-4 to TRBJ2-7; D is possibly TRBD1 (5 bases). V was pared by 5 bases and J by 6 bases, with 14 bases between. The CDR3 runs to 13 residues. The CDR3 region is CASSLNYGAEQYF. CDR3 nucleotide sequence: TGTGCCAGCAGTCTTAACTATGGGGCCGAGCAGTACTTC.

This sequence joins TRBV12-3 or TRBV12-4 and TRBJ1-2; 8 nucleotides agree with TRBD1. With 3 bases clipped from V and 9 bases from J, the junction kept 6 bases outside the gene matches. The CDR3 totals 13 residues. The DNA for the CDR3 is TGTGCCAGCAGTTTCTCGGGACAGGACCGCTACACCTTC. Amino acids: CASSFSGQDRYTF.

The V and J genes are TRBV28 and TRBJ1-5, with 7 positions matching TRBD1. J lost 7 bases, V lost 2 bases, and 8 bases had no gene match. Germline CDR1 and CDR2: MDHEN and SYDVKM. The CDR3 has 15 amino acids. The CDR3 is CASSLVSRGVQPQHF. The CDR3, as DNA: TGTGCCAGCAGTTTAGTATCCAGGGGGGTCCAGCCCCAGCATTTT.

The chain joins TRBV6-4 to TRBJ2-3; 9 bases are a match to TRBD2. Unmatched junction bases numbered 6, after V lost 4 bases and J lost 1 base. The CDR3 consists of 16 residues. Looked up from germline, CDR1 is MRHNA and CDR2 is SNTAGT. The CDR3 reads CASSAWSSGGTDTQYF. The CDR3 DNA reads as TGTGCCAGCAGTGCTTGGTCTAGCGGGGGCACAGATACGCAGTATTTT.